This entry concerns a single T cell receptor (beta chain). Its antigen is not identified. Germline V CDR1 and CDR2: SNHLY, FYNNEI. V was clipped by 6 bases and J by 6 bases, with 11 bases between them. The CDR3 spans 12 residues. Clones were sequenced by immunoSEQ multiplex PCR, and TCRdb holds only the in-frame ones, with some missing. Of some 10,000 clones in the sample, around four fifths were seen once. The source of the sample is a study of PD-1 blockade in classical Hodgkin lymphoma. General study findings and limits: There was a significant rise in CD4+ TCR diversity by C4D1, with no such rise for CD8+. The diversity seen at baseline in complete responders resembled that of newly diagnosed patients.

Noted time point: cycle 4 day 1 (C4D1), after 5 to 7 weeks of nivolumab. All trial patients relapsed after autologous stem cell transplantation. Researchers report purifying CD4+ T cells from thawed PBMCs by magnetic negative selection. The study recorded best responses of complete response, partial response or progressive disease. Source: CD4+ T cells from blood, taken before the fourth cycle of nivolumab. V usage is TRBV2 and J usage is TRBJ1-1; no firm D call. The TCR sequence derives from a human donor with classical Hodgkin lymphoma. CDR3: CASRATVSEAFF. Here the CDR3 DNA reads TGTGCCAGCAGGGCGACGGTCTCTGAAGCTTTCTTT.